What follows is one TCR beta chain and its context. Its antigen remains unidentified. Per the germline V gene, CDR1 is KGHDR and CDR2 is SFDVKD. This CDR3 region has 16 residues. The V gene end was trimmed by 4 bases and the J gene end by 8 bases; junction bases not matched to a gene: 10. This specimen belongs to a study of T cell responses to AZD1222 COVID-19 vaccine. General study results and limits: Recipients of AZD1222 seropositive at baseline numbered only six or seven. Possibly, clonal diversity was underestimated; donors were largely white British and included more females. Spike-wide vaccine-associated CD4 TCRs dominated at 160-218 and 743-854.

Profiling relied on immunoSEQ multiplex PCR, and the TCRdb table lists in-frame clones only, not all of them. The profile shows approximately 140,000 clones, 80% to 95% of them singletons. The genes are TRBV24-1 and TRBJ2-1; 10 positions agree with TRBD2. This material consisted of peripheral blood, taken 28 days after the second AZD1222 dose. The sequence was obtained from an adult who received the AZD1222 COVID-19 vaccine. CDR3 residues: CATSDPTSGRRDEQFF. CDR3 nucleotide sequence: TGTGCCACCAGTGACCCGACTAGCGGGCGAAGGGATGAGCAGTTCTTC.